What follows is one T cell receptor beta chain and its context. These data belong to a study of shared clonotypes between healthy human individuals. This CDR3 spans 21 amino acids. Germline V CDR1 and CDR2: SGHDN, FVKESK. J was trimmed by 0 bases and V by 0 bases; bases with no gene match: 13. Assay used: immunoSEQ multiplex PCR; TCRdb lists only in-frame clones, some missing. The sample shows fewer than 1.6 million clones, approximately 98.5% of them seen only once. The sequenced material came from naive CD4+ T cells sorted from blood. Stated subset: CD45RA+ positively selected. The chain uses TRBV14 and TRBJ2-1; TRBD2 aligns across 11 bases. This TCR was sampled from a man aged 30-40 years in good health. Here the CDR3 DNA reads TGTGCCAGCAGCCAAGATTCCCGGCTAGCGGGAGGACTTCCCTCCTACAATGAGCAGTTCTTC. It yields the protein CASSQDSRLAGGLPSYNEQFF. The full variable domain, its missing parts supplied by reference TRBV14 and TRBJ2-1, is EAGVTQFPSHSVIEKGQTVTLRCDPISGHDNLYWYRRVMGKEIKFLLHFVKESKQDESGMPNNRFLAERTGGTYSTLKVQPAELEDSGVYFCASSQDSRLAGGLPSYNEQFFGPGTRLTVL.